What follows describes a single T cell receptor beta chain. No antigen is known for it. Whole-study results and caveats: The TCR gene usage of tumor memory CD4+ T cells clustered together with blood and lymph node memory CD4+ cells and with lymph node naive CD4+ cells. Larger-cohort validation covered only one TCR beta V-J rearrangement.

After constant-region reverse-primer amplification, full-length variable regions underwent semi-nested PCR with Nested Universal Primer A. TCRdb re-derived calls from the 5' RACE reads in MiXCR, one entry per CDR3 protein. The profile shows 8,900 or so distinct CDR3 sequences, 68% of them singletons. The CDR3 extends over 14 amino acids. V was clipped by 2 bases and J by 9 bases; unmatched bases: 10. The germline CDR1 and CDR2 sequences are WNHNN and SYGVQD (reference sequence). The TCR was taken from a female donor with breast cancer. This chain uses TRBV10-1 with TRBJ2-7, with 7 bases that match TRBD2. Sequences were obtained from tumor-infiltrating naive CD4+ T cells sorted from the breast tumor. Subset in this sample: naive CD4+ T cells, CD4+CD45RA+CD25-. The CDR3 here is CASSEDPSGGGQYF. DNA of the CDR3: TGCGCCAGCAGTGAGGACCCCTCGGGAGGCGGGCAGTACTTC.